This T cell receptor beta chain comes out of a study of T cells in Graves' hyperthyroidism and ophthalmopathy. Per the germline V gene, CDR1 is SGHKS and CDR2 is YYEKEE (reference sequence). The CDR3 loop spans 15 amino acids. V dropped 4 bases and J dropped 2 bases, with 15 bases sitting between them. Absence of ophthalmopathy progression within 18 months defined stable Graves' hyperthyroidism. Researchers amplified the TCR beta CDR3 regions from RNA transcripts. The study used the HTBI primer set for a first-round RT-PCR of the TCR CDR3. MiXCR, run by TCRdb on the multiplex PCR reads, gives a single entry per CDR3 protein. The sample has fewer than 650,000 distinct CDR3 sequences, about 15% seen once; the top ten hold 14%. This clonotype was found a few times. Its specificity is unknown. General study findings and limits: The majority of expanded thyroid clonotypes above 0.001 also appeared in blood.

The TCR comes from a woman aged 40-49 years with Graves' hyperthyroidism. The genes are TRBV5-5 and TRBJ2-5, with D perhaps TRBD1 (5 bases). The sample comprised blood. The DNA for the CDR3 is TGTGCCAGCAGCACCTATCAGCAGGGACAAGAGACCCAGTACTTC. Amino acids: CASSTYQQGQETQYF.